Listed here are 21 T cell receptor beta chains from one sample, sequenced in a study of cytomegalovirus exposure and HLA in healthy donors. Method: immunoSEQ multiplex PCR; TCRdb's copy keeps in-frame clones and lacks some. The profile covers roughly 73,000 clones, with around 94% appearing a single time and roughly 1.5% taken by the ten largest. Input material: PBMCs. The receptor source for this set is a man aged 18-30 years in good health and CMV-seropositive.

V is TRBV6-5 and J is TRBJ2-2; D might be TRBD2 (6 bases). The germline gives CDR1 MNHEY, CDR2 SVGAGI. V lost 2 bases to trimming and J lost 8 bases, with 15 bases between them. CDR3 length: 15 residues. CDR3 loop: CASSYGGVARGELFF. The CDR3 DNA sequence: TGTGCCAGCAGTTACGGCGGGGTGGCTCGAGGGGAGCTGTTTTTT.

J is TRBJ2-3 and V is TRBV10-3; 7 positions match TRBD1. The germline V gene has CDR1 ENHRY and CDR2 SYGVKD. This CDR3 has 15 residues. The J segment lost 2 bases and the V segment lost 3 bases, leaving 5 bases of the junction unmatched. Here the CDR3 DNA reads TGTGCCATCAGTGACCCCGGACAGGCCACAGATACGCAGTATTTT. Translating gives CAISDPGQATDTQYF.

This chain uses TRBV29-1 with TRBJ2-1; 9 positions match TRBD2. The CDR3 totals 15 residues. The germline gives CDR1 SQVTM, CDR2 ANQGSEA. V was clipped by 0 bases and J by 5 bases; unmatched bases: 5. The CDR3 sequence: CSVEDTREGHNEQFF. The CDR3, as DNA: TGCAGCGTTGAAGATACGCGGGAGGGCCACAATGAGCAGTTCTTC.

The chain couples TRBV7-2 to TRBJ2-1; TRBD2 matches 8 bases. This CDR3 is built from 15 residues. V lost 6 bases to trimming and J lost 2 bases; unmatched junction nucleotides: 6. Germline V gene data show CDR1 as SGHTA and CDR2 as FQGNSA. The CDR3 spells CASSLSGETYNEQFF. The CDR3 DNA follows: TGTGCCAGCAGTCTTAGCGGGGAGACCTACAATGAGCAGTTCTTC.

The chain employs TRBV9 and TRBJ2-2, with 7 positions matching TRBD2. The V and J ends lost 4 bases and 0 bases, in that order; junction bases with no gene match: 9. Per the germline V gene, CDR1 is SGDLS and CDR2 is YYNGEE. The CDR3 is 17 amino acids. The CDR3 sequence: CASSPRLAIANTGELFF. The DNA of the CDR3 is TGTGCCAGCAGCCCTCGACTAGCTATCGCGAACACCGGGGAGCTGTTTTTT.

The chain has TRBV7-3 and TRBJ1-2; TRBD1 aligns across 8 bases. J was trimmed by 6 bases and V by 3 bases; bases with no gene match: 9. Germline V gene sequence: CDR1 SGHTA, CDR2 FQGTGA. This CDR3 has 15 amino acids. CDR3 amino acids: CASSLSGTGSNGYTF. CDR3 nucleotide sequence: TGTGCCAGCAGCTTGTCGGGGACAGGCAGTAATGGCTACACCTTC. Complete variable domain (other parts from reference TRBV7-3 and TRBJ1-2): GAGVSQTPSNKVTEKGKYVELRCDPISGHTALYWYRQSLGQGPEFLIYFQGTGAADDSGLPNDRFFAVRPEGSVSTLKIQRTERGDSAVYLCASSLSGTGSNGYTFGSGTRLTVV.

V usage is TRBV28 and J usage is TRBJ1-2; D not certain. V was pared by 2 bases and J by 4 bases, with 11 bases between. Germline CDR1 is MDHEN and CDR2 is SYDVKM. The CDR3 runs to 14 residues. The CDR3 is CASSLGRSRYGYTF. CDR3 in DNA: TGTGCCAGCAGTTTAGGGAGGTCCCGCTATGGCTACACCTTC.

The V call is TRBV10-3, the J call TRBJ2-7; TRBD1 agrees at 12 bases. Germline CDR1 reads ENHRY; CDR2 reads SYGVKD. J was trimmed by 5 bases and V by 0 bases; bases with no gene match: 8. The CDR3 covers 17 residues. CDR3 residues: CAISESPPGQGAHEQYF. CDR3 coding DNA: TGTGCCATCAGTGAGTCTCCTCCGGGACAGGGGGCCCACGAGCAGTACTTC.

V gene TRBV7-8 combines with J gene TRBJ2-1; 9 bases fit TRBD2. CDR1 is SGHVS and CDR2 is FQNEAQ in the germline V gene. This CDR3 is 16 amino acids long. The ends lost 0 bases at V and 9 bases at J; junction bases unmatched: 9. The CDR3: CASSLAKAGGHGEQFF. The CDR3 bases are TGTGCCAGCAGCTTAGCGAAGGCGGGAGGGCACGGTGAGCAGTTCTTC.

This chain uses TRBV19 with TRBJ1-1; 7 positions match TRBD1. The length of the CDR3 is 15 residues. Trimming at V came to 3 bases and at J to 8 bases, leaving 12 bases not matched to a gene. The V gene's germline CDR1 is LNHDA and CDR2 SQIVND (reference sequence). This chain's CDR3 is CASSIQVRTGGEAFF. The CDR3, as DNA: TGTGCCAGTAGTATTCAGGTCAGGACAGGCGGCGAAGCTTTCTTT.

CDR3 nucleotides: TGTGCCAGCAGCTTGGATGGGGACAGGTTTGGGCCCGATAATGAAAAACTGTTTTTT. This codes for CASSLDGDRFGPDNEKLFF. The gene calls are TRBV11-2 and TRBJ1-4, with 8 bases aligning to TRBD1. The CDR3 has 19 residues. Germline CDR1 is SGHAT and CDR2 is FQNNGV. Trimming took 3 bases from V and 4 from J; bases not matched to a gene: 16.

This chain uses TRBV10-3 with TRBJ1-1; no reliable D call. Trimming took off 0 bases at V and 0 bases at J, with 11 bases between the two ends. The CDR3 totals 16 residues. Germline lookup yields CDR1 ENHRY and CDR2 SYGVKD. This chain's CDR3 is CAISESWAAVNTEAFF. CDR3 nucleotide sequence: TGTGCCATCAGTGAGTCCTGGGCAGCCGTGAACACTGAAGCTTTCTTT.

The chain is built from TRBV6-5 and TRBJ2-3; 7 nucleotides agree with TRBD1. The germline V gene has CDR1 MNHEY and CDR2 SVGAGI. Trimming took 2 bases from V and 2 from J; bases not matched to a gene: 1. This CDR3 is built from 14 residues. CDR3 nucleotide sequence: TGTGCCAGCAGTTACGGGACAGTCACAGATACGCAGTATTTT. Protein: CASSYGTVTDTQYF.

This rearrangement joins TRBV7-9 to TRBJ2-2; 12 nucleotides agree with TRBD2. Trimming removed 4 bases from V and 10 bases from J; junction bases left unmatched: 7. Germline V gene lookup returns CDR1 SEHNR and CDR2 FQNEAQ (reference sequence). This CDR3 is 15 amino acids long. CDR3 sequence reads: CASSSLAGGPEELFF. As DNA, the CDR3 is TGTGCCAGCAGCTCGCTAGCGGGAGGGCCAGAGGAGCTGTTTTTT.

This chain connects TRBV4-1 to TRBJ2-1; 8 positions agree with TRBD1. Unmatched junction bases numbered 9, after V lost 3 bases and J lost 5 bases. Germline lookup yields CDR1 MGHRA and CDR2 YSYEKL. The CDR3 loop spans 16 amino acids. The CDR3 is CASSHGRGRGDNEQFF. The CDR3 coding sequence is TGCGCCAGCAGCCACGGCAGGGGGCGCGGGGACAATGAGCAGTTCTTC.

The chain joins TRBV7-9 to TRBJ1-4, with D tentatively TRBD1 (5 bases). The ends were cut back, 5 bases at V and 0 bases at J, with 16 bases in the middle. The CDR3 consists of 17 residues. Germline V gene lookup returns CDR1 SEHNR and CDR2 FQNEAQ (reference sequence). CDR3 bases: TGTGCCAGCAGCCAAGAGTTCTCGACAGCAACTAATGAAAAACTGTTTTTT. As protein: CASSQEFSTATNEKLFF. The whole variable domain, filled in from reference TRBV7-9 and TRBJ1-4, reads DTGVSQNPRHKITKRGQNVTFRCDPISEHNRLYWYRQTLGQGPEFLTYFQNEAQLEKSRLLSDRFSAERPKGSFSTLEIQRTEQGDSAMYLCASSQEFSTATNEKLFFGSGTQLSVL.

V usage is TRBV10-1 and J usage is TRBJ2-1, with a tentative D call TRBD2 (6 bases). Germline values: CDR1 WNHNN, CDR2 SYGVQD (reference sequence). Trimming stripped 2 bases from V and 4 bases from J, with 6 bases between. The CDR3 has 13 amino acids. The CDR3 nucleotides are TGCGCCAGCAGTGAGCGGGAGTACAATGAGCAGTTCTTC. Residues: CASSEREYNEQFF.

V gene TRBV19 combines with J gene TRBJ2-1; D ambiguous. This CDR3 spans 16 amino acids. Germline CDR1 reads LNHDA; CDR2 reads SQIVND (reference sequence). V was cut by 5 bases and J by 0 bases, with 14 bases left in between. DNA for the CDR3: TGTGCCAGTAGTGTCCAAGCTTCGGGCTCCTACAATGAGCAGTTCTTC. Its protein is CASSVQASGSYNEQFF.

The CDR3 loop reads CASSFPGQTYEQFF. CDR3 in DNA: TGTGCCAGCAGTTTCCCGGGACAGACGTATGAGCAGTTCTTC. The rearrangement uses TRBV28 and TRBJ2-1; the match to TRBD1 covers 7 bases. CDR3 length equals 14 residues. Germline V CDR1 and CDR2: MDHEN, SYDVKM. J was trimmed by 8 bases and V by 3 bases; bases with no gene match: 7.

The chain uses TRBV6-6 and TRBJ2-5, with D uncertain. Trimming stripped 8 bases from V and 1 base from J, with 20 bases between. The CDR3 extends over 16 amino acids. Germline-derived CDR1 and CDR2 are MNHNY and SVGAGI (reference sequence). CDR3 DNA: TGTGCCAGCTCCTCACCCGCGCGAGATTCCCAAGAGACCCAGTACTTC. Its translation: CASSSPARDSQETQYF.

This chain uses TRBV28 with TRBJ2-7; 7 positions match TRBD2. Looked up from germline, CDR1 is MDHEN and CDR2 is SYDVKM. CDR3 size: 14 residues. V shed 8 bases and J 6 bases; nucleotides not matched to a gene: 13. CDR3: CASGGTGGKGEQYF. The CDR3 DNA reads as TGTGCCAGCGGGGGAACGGGGGGTAAAGGCGAGCAGTACTTC.